The 25 T cell receptor beta chains listed next were all sequenced from one sample in a study of T cell repertoires in cytomegalovirus infection. TCRdb itself ran the reads through MiXCR, one entry per CDR3 protein. The sample lists some 800,000 distinct CDR3 sequences, about 27% occurring once. These TCRs' antigens remain unknown. The sequencing here drew on cultured CD8+ T cells from PBMCs, taken from culture after CMV antigen stimulation. These receptors were taken from a human donor in good health (CMV status not recorded). Some clones in this sample may be carry-over from other donors' samples.

Ten or more counts support this clonotype. V usage is TRBV4-1 and J usage is TRBJ1-2, with a possible D match to TRBD1 (6 bases). The V and J ends lost 0 bases and 2 bases respectively, with 13 bases between them. Per germline, CDR1 MGHRA and CDR2 YSYEKL. The CDR3 totals 16 residues. The CDR3 DNA is TGCGCCAGCAGCCAAGACTGGGGGGCGGGAAACTATGGCTACACCTTC. Translation gives CASSQDWGAGNYGYTF.

The rearrangement uses TRBV10-2 and TRBJ1-1; 8 bases fit TRBD1. Germline assignment: CDR1 WSHSY and CDR2 SAAADI. The CDR3 has 15 amino acids. V gave up 5 bases and J gave up 4 bases; unmatched junction bases: 9. The CDR3 coding sequence is TGCGCCAGCAGTCTTACAGGGGGGAAAGGCACTGAAGCTTTCTTT. It codes for CASSLTGGKGTEAFF.

The J gene is TRBJ1-2, the V gene TRBV2, with a tentative D call TRBD1 (5 bases). The CDR3 consists of 12 residues. CDR1 is SNHLY, CDR2 FYNNEI, per germline. The ends were cut back, 10 bases at V and 4 bases at J, with 13 bases in the middle. The DNA for the CDR3 is TGTGCCATCCAGGGTCTGAGCTATGGCTACACCTTC. Its translation: CAIQGLSYGYTF.

This clonotype was counted a few times. The chain is built from TRBV19 and TRBJ2-1; 10 bases are a match to TRBD1. The trim removed 7 bases at V and 8 bases at J, leaving 8 bases unmatched. Germline CDR1 is LNHDA and CDR2 is SQIVND (reference sequence). The CDR3 loop spans 14 amino acids. The CDR3 is CASTQTGGFDEQFF. The CDR3 coding sequence is TGTGCCAGTACCCAGACAGGGGGCTTTGATGAGCAGTTCTTC.

In its sample, this clonotype was seen a few times. The chain joins TRBV7-9 to TRBJ2-1; D perhaps matches TRBD2 (7 bases). Germline CDR1 and CDR2: SEHNR and FQNEAQ (reference sequence). The CDR3 covers 16 residues. Trimming took 6 bases from V and 4 from J, leaving 19 bases between them. CDR3 loop: CASSVSGGPSYNEQFF. CDR3 nucleotides: TGTGCCAGCAGTGTCTCGGGGGGCCCGTCTTACAATGAGCAGTTCTTC.

V gene TRBV20-1 combines with J gene TRBJ2-5, with 13 nucleotides matching TRBD2. Germline V gene sequence: CDR1 DFQATT, CDR2 SNEGSKA (reference sequence). The CDR3 contains 17 residues. The V and J ends lost 2 bases and 4 bases, in that order; junction bases with no gene match: 10. In nucleotides, the CDR3 is TGCAGTGCTAGAATGGGACTAGCGGGGAGTTGGGCAGAGACCCAGTACTTC. Encoded protein: CSARMGLAGSWAETQYF.

This clonotype was observed at least ten times. This chain uses TRBV7-6 with TRBJ2-2; weak D call: TRBD2 (5 bases). The CDR3 covers 14 residues. The germline V and J ends were trimmed by 6 bases and 0 bases, with 8 bases remaining between them. The germline V gene encodes CDR1 SGHVS and CDR2 FNYEAQ. CDR3 loop: CASSLGANTGELFF. The CDR3 nucleotides are TGTGCCAGCAGTCTCGGGGCGAACACCGGGGAGCTGTTTTTT.

This clonotype was seen ten or more times. The rearrangement joins TRBV6-6 to TRBJ1-6; 7 nucleotides align to TRBD1. The germline gives CDR1 MNHNY, CDR2 SVGAGI (reference sequence). J gave up 0 bases and V 5 bases, and 4 bases lay outside the gene matches. This CDR3 spans 16 amino acids. CDR3 bases: TGTGCCAGCAGTCAGGGACAGAGCTCCTATAATTCACCCCTCCACTTT. Encoded protein: CASSQGQSSYNSPLHF.

A note on this clonotype: This may be a read error: a much more frequent sequence differs by one nucleotide. The chain couples TRBV6-5 to TRBJ1-1; D unresolved. The CDR3 covers 13 residues. CDR1 is MNHEY, CDR2 SVGAGI, per germline. V lost 2 bases and J lost 1, with 5 bases in between. CDR3 residues: CASSYEGNTEAFF. The CDR3 DNA reads TGTGCCAGCAGTTACGAGGGGAACACTGAAGCTTTCTTT.

The chain combines TRBV18 with TRBJ2-2, with D unclear. V lost 4 bases and J 5 bases, leaving 14 bases between the germline ends. The CDR3 loop spans 15 amino acids. In germline, CDR1 is KGHSH, CDR2 LQKENI. The CDR3 DNA follows: TGTGCCAGCTCACTCCCCCCGACACCGACCGGGGAGCTGTTTTTT. This codes for CASSLPPTPTGELFF.

The V gene is TRBV15, the J gene TRBJ1-2, with a tentative D call TRBD1 (6 bases). Germline V gives CDR1 LNHNV, CDR2 YYDKDF (reference sequence). The CDR3 totals 13 residues. Trimming shortened V by 3 bases and J by 4 bases, and 9 bases separated the two germline ends. As DNA, the CDR3 is TGTGCCACCAGCAGGGGGGCCCTCTATGGCTACACCTTC. Amino acids: CATSRGALYGYTF.

This clonotype showed up many times. V usage is TRBV27 and J usage is TRBJ2-1, with a possible D match to TRBD1 (6 bases). V was pared by 0 bases and J by 4 bases, with 10 bases between. The CDR3 has 15 residues. CDR1 and CDR2 from the germline V gene are MNHEY and SMNVEV (reference sequence). The chain's CDR3 is CASSLSAGVYNEQFF. CDR3 nucleotides: TGTGCCAGCAGTTTATCGGCAGGGGTTTACAATGAGCAGTTCTTC.

The chain carries TRBV20-1 and TRBJ1-5; 7 positions match TRBD1. V dropped 1 base and J dropped 8; count of bases not matched to a gene: 5. From germline, CDR1 is DFQATT and CDR2 SNEGSKA (reference sequence). This CDR3 has 13 amino acids. This CDR3 is CSARVQGSEPQHF. CDR3 coding DNA: TGCAGTGCTAGAGTACAGGGGTCTGAGCCCCAGCATTTT.

This clonotype was picked up one time. The gene calls are TRBV12-3 or TRBV12-4 and TRBJ2-3, with D possibly TRBD2 on 7 matching bases. This CDR3 is 13 amino acids long. Trimming shortened V by 11 bases and J by 5 bases, and 17 bases separated the two germline ends. Here the CDR3 reads CAQGGGPGDTQYF. The CDR3 region has the DNA TGTGCCCAAGGGGGGGGGCCGGGAGATACGCAGTATTTT.

The chain joins TRBV6-8 to TRBJ2-2; TRBD1 aligns across 8 bases. After removal of 0 bases from V and 8 bases from J, the junction contained 5 bases not matched to a gene. Germline values: CDR1 MNHGY, CDR2 SAAAGT. The CDR3 is made up of 15 amino acids. For the CDR3, the DNA is TGTGCCAGCAGTTACTCGGCAGGGGGCTTTGGGGAGCTGTTTTTT. It translates to CASSYSAGGFGELFF.

V gene TRBV6-2 or TRBV6-3 combines with J gene TRBJ2-1; tentatively, D is TRBD1 (5 bases). Looked up from germline, CDR1 is MNHEY and CDR2 is SVGEGT. Trimming cost V 6 bases and J 9 bases, with 12 bases left between them. The CDR3 length is 12 residues. The CDR3 DNA reads as TGTGCCAGCAGCTTATATAGGGGTGAGCAGTTCTTC. Translated: CASSLYRGEQFF.

The chain joins TRBV19 to TRBJ2-3; D call uncertain. Trimming shortened V by 0 bases and J by 6 bases, and 13 bases separated the two germline ends. Germline CDR1 reads LNHDA; CDR2 reads SQIVND (reference sequence). The CDR3 length is 15 residues. The CDR3 DNA reads TGTGCCAGTAGTATAGATCTATCAACAACGGATACGCAGTATTTT. This gives the protein CASSIDLSTTDTQYF. The full variable domain, rest sourced from reference TRBV19 and TRBJ2-3, is DGGITQSPKYLFRKEGQNVTLSCEQNLNHDAMYWYRQDPGQGLRLIYYSQIVNDFQKGDIAEGYSVSREKKESFPLTVTSAQKNPTAFYLCASSIDLSTTDTQYFGPGTRLTVL.

The rearrangement joins TRBV27 to TRBJ2-7; no reliable D call. The CDR3 is 16 amino acids. V was cut by 9 bases and J by 5 bases, with 26 bases left in between. CDR1 and CDR2 from the germline V gene are MNHEY and SMNVEV (reference sequence). CDR3 nucleotides: TGTGCCAGTTCCCCTGGGGTCCGGGCCCCGGTTCACGAGCAGTACTTC. It encodes CASSPGVRAPVHEQYF.

This clonotype came up a few times. This sequence joins TRBV7-9 and TRBJ2-7; 9 bases line up with TRBD1. The CDR3 extends over 15 amino acids. Germline loops: CDR1 SEHNR, CDR2 FQNEAQ (reference sequence). J gave up 3 bases and V 4 bases, and 7 bases lay outside the gene matches. The CDR3 reads CASSSGTGSLYEQYV. CDR3 sequence (DNA): TGTGCCAGCAGCTCCGGGACAGGGAGTCTCTACGAGCAGTACGTC.

In this sample, this clonotype turned up many times. The chain couples TRBV6-2 or TRBV6-3 to TRBJ1-2; a possible D gene is TRBD1 (6 bases). The germline gives CDR1 MNHEY, CDR2 SVGEGT. This CDR3 is 12 amino acids long. The V and J ends lost 6 bases and 8 bases respectively, with 13 bases between them. This CDR3 is CASRTTGLGYTF. CDR3 nucleotides: TGTGCCAGCAGAACAACAGGGCTGGGCTACACCTTC.

At least ten counts were recorded for this clonotype. The V and J genes are TRBV7-8 and TRBJ2-3; weak D call: TRBD1 (6 bases). The CDR3 totals 18 residues. Trimming removed 5 bases at V and 6 bases at J, with 27 bases between. Germline values: CDR1 SGHVS, CDR2 FQNEAQ. The chain's CDR3 is CASSGQRSFRVGTDTQYF. DNA for the CDR3: TGTGCCAGCAGCGGACAGAGATCGTTCCGGGTCGGGACGGATACGCAGTATTTT. The variable domain in full, with the rest retrieved from reference TRBV7-8 and TRBJ2-3, is GAGVSQSPRYKVAKRGQDVALRCDPISGHVSLFWYQQALGQGPEFLTYFQNEAQLDKSGLPSDRFFAERPEGSVSTLKIQRTQQEDSAVYLCASSGQRSFRVGTDTQYFGPGTRLTVL.

This clonotype was detected a few times. The V call is TRBV27, the J call TRBJ2-7; tentative D call: TRBD1 (5 bases). The CDR3 totals 13 residues. Germline V gene data show CDR1 as MNHEY and CDR2 as SMNVEV (reference sequence). Trimming pared 3 bases from V and 4 bases from J, leaving 10 bases between. The CDR3 nucleotides are TGTGCCAGCAGTTTCTCCGACAGATACGAGCAGTACTTC. It codes for CASSFSDRYEQYF.

This clonotype was seen repeatedly, ten times or more. The chain recombines TRBV28 with TRBJ2-3; TRBD2 aligns across 11 bases. Germline lookup yields CDR1 MDHEN and CDR2 SYDVKM. Unmatched junction bases numbered 7, after V lost 3 bases and J lost 5 bases. The CDR3 length is 16 residues. The CDR3 region has the DNA TGTGCCAGCAGTTTGATTAGCGGGGGGGCCTTAGATACGCAGTATTTT. The encoded protein is CASSLISGGALDTQYF.

The sample holds a few counts of this clonotype. The chain recombines TRBV12-3 or TRBV12-4 with TRBJ2-5; 9 positions agree with TRBD1. V lost 6 bases and J lost 1; bases outside the gene matches: 15. The CDR3 has 18 residues. The CDR3 region is CASSSSVGTGYVQETQYF. In DNA form, the CDR3 reads TGTGCCAGCAGCTCTTCCGTTGGGACAGGGTACGTCCAAGAGACCCAGTACTTC.

This clonotype was seen a few times. This sequence joins TRBV12-3 or TRBV12-4 and TRBJ1-2, with D possibly TRBD1 on 6 matching bases. The germline V and J ends were trimmed by 3 bases and 4 bases, with 18 bases remaining between them. The CDR3 contains 16 residues. The CDR3 nucleotides read TGTGCCAGCAGTTTGTCGGGGGCGCTGTATCCCTATGGCTACACCTTC. Amino acid sequence: CASSLSGALYPYGYTF.